What follows is one T cell receptor (beta chain) and its context. As yet, its antigen is unknown. TCRdb's table, derived via immunoSEQ multiplex PCR, lists solely in-frame clones and lacks some. This table has tens of thousands of clones, 80% to 85% appearing once. The record originates from a study of a mutant IDH1 vaccine in newly diagnosed glioma. Overall study context: The first vaccination came 4-6 weeks after radiotherapy alone, or with temozolomide cycles. Beforehand, treatment had been radiotherapy, temozolomide, or both; the majority received both.

Time point indicated: week 35, safety follow-up. With topical imiquimod, each dose of the vaccine consisted of 300 ug of mutant IDH1 20-mer peptide. Germline V CDR1 and CDR2: SGHTA, FQGNSA. This CDR3 contains 16 residues. With 5 bases removed from V and 4 bases from J, the gap between germline ends came to 18 bases. This receptor was taken from a man aged 30 to 39 with glioma. The rearrangement uses TRBV7-2 and TRBJ2-1, with D possibly matching TRBD2 (5 bases). The sequencing here drew on PBMCs, taken from a glioma patient whose treatment included an IDH1 peptide vaccine. CDR3: CASSAQAGVSYNEQFF. The CDR3 DNA follows: TGTGCCAGCAGCGCCCAGGCGGGTGTCTCGTACAATGAGCAGTTCTTC.